In its sample, the clone carrying this TCR beta chain was seen a few times. Its antigen is not identified. The sample comes from a study of beta chain features in type 1 diabetes. Overall study context: All samples together contributed 100 million to 120 million sorted cells for examination. Overall study results and limits: Within patients, naive, central memory and Treg TCRB repertoires seemed more similar than within healthy donors. Fewer insertions but more deletions were seen at VDJ junctions in type 1 diabetes patients. People with Type 1 diabetes carried modestly yet significantly shorter TCRB CDR3s in all four CD4+ subsets.

Reverse transcribing all isolated RNA meant expressed TCRB transcripts were sequenced. Measured with immunoSEQ multiplex PCR; TCRdb has only the in-frame clones, and not every one. The sample records about 390,000 clones, around 9.6% being singletons. Staining for CD45RO/CCR7/CD25/CD127/CD95/CD27 allowed sorting of CD4+ naive, central memory, regulatory and stem cell-like memory cells. J was trimmed by 6 bases and V by 5 bases; bases with no gene match: 6. Germline CDR1 is SQVTM and CDR2 is ANQGSEA. There are 13 residues in the CDR3. Input material: central memory CD4+ T cells from blood. This TCR came from a man aged 25-45 years with type 1 diabetes. This chain connects TRBV29-1 to TRBJ2-1; TRBD2 matches at 8 bases. This chain's CDR3 is CSVSAGARNEQFF. CDR3 bases: TGCAGCGTTTCAGCGGGAGCACGCAATGAGCAGTTCTTC.